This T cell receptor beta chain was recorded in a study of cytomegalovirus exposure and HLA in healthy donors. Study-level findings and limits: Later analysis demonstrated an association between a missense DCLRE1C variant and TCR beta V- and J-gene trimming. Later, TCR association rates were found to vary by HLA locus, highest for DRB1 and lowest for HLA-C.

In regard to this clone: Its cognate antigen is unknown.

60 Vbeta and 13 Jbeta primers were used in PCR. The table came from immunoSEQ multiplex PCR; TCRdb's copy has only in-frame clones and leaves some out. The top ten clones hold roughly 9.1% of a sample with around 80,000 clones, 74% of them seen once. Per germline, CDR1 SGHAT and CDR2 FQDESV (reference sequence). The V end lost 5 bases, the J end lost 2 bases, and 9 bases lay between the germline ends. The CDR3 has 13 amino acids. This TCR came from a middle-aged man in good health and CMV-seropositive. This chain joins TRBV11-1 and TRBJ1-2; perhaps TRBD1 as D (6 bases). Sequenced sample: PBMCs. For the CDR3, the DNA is TGTGCCAGCAGCCTCGGACAGAACTATGGCTACACCTTC. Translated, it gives CASSLGQNYGYTF.